The present T cell receptor (beta chain) was sequenced within a study of preoperative IRX-2 immunotherapy in early breast cancer. V lost 1 base to trimming and J lost 6 bases, with 10 bases between them. The CDR3 totals 14 residues. Germline V gene lookup returns CDR1 MGHRA and CDR2 YSYEKL. Treatment reported: preoperative locoregional IRX-2 cytokine immunotherapy. Samples came from a phase Ib trial of preoperative locoregional IRX-2 cytokine immunotherapy. Libraries were prepared by immunoSEQ multiplex PCR; TCRdb keeps only in-frame clonotypes and omits some of them. The table has under 45,000 clones, about 95% seen once.

The TCR originated in a human donor with breast cancer. The specimen was tumor tissue, collected after IRX-2 immunotherapy. The rearrangement uses TRBV4-1 and TRBJ1-5; possibly TRBD1 for D (6 bases). As DNA, the CDR3 is TGCGCCAGCAGCCAAGTTGACAGGTCTCAGCCCCAGCATTTT. The encoded protein is CASSQVDRSQPQHF.